This T cell receptor (beta chain) was found in a study of T cell responses to AZD1222 COVID-19 vaccine. V gave up 2 bases and J gave up 0 bases, with 14 bases separating them. CDR3 length equals 16 residues. The V gene's germline CDR1 is ENHRY and CDR2 SYGVKD. Sequenced by immunoSEQ multiplex PCR; TCRdb stores in-frame clones only, minus some. In the table there are 95,000 to 100,000 clones, roughly 86% of which are singletons. Comments on this clone: Its antigen is not known.

Points from the study as a whole: Sampling captured repertoires only after the peak T cell response. Spike was spanned by vaccine-associated CD4 TCRs, with dominance at 160-218 and 743-854.

The gene calls are TRBV10-3 and TRBJ2-7; D gene unclear. The material sequenced was peripheral blood, taken 28 days after the second AZD1222 dose. The receptor comes from an adult who received the AZD1222 COVID-19 vaccine. This CDR3 is CAISEPKTADSYEQYF. The CDR3 nucleotides are TGTGCCATCAGTGAGCCAAAAACCGCTGACTCCTACGAGCAGTACTTC.